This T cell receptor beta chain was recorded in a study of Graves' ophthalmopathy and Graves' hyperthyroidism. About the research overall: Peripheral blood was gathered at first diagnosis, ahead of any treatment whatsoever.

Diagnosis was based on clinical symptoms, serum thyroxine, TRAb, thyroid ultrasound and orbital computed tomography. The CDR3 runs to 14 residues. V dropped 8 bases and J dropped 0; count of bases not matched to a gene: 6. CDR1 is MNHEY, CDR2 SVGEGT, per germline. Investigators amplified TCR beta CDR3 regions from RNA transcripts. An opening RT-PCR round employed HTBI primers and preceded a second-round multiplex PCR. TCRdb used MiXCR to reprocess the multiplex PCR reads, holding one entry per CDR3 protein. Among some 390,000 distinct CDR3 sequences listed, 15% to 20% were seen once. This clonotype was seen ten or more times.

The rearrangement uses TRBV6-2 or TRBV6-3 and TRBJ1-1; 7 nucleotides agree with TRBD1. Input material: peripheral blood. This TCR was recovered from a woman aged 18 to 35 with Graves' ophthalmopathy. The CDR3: CASGGGQLNTEAFF. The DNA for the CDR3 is TGTGCCAGCGGGGGGGGACAGCTGAACACTGAAGCTTTCTTT.